Listed below are T cell receptor beta chains from one sample, sequenced in a study of CD8 T cells in ankylosing spondylitis. From the 5' RACE reads, TCRdb called clonotypes with MiXCR, one entry per CDR3 protein. The table shows about 42,000 distinct CDR3 sequences, with 2.5% to 3.5% occurring only once. Sequencing was performed on blood, either unsorted or a sorted T cell fraction (not recorded which). The receptors were sampled from a male donor with ankylosing spondylitis or in good health (not recorded which). Both conserved end residues are part of each CDR3. D genes are given only for firm matches. Clone size is given for some rows only: seen once, a few or many times, or a class if the clone is expanded.

v_gene	abundance	d_gene	j_gene	CDR3aa	CDR3nt
TRBV9	few	.	TRBJ2-7	CASSPLPSGVLSYEQYF	TGTGCCAGCAGCCCCCTCCCGAGCGGAGTCCTCTCCTACGAGCAGTACTTC
TRBV9	many	.	TRBJ2-1	CASSPSRRATGEQFF	TGTGCCAGCAGCCCGAGCAGGAGGGCTACAGGTGAGCAGTTCTTC
TRBV9	many	.	TRBJ2-6	CASSPTGRFSGANVLTF	TGTGCCAGCAGCCCCACCGGCCGATTCTCTGGGGCCAACGTCCTGACTTTC
TRBV9	few	.	TRBJ1-5	CASSATDRPNQPQHF	TGTGCCAGCAGCGCCACGGACAGACCTAATCAGCCCCAGCATTTT
TRBV9	many	TRBD2	TRBJ2-7	CASTPGGLPYEQYF	TGTGCCAGCACCCCGGGGGGTCTTCCCTACGAGCAGTACTTC
TRBV9	many	.	TRBJ2-1	CASSVGDGVYNEQFF	TGTGCCAGCAGCGTAGGGGACGGAGTCTACAATGAGCAGTTCTTC
TRBV9	many	TRBD1	TRBJ1-1	CASSVGTGGTEAFF	TGTGCCAGCAGCGTAGGGACAGGGGGCACTGAAGCTTTCTTT
TRBV9	many	.	TRBJ2-7	CASSVNLGYEQYF	TGTGCCAGCAGCGTTAACCTGGGTTACGAGCAGTACTTC
TRBV9	many	.	TRBJ2-2	CASSVANSTRGFRTGELFF	TGTGCCAGCAGCGTAGCTAATAGTACCAGGGGTTTTCGCACCGGGGAGCTGTTTTTT
TRBV9	.	.	TRBJ1-3	CASSVEGLNTIYF	TGTGCCAGCAGCGTAGAGGGTTTGAACACCATATATTTT
TRBV9	many	.	TRBJ2-3	CASSPLEADTQYF	TGTGCCAGCAGCCCTCTAGAGGCAGATACGCAGTATTTT
TRBV9	many	TRBD1	TRBJ1-5	CASSVGQGTNQPQHF	TGTGCCAGCAGCGTAGGACAGGGCACCAATCAGCCCCAGCATTTT
TRBV9	many	.	TRBJ1-1	CASSPREGNTEAFF	TGTGCCAGCAGCCCCCGGGAGGGGAACACTGAAGCTTTCTTT
TRBV9	many	.	TRBJ2-7	CASSVGGFTYEQYF	TGTGCCAGCAGCGTAGGAGGGTTCACCTACGAGCAGTACTTC
TRBV9	many	.	TRBJ2-2	CASSVGTPTGELFF	TGTGCCAGCAGCGTCGGGACTCCAACCGGGGAGCTGTTTTTT
TRBV9	many	.	TRBJ1-6	CASSVEGTEYNSPLHF	TGTGCCAGCAGCGTAGAAGGGACGGAATATAATTCACCCCTCCACTTT
TRBV9	many	.	TRBJ2-3	CASSVQNTDTQYF	TGTGCCAGCAGCGTACAGAACACAGATACGCAGTATTTT
TRBV9	many	.	TRBJ2-2	CASSGTGTLNTGELFF	TGTGCCAGCAGCGGGACCGGGACACTAAACACCGGGGAGCTGTTTTTT
TRBV9	many	TRBD2	TRBJ2-1	CASSAGLAGAVEQFF	TGTGCCAGCAGCGCTGGACTAGCGGGAGCGGTTGAGCAGTTCTTC
TRBV9	many	TRBD2	TRBJ2-1	CASSASGRVDNEQFF	TGTGCCAGCAGCGCAAGCGGGAGGGTAGACAATGAGCAGTTCTTC
TRBV9	many	.	TRBJ2-1	CASSVVQSYNEQFF	TGTGCCAGCAGCGTAGTCCAGAGTTACAATGAGCAGTTCTTC
TRBV9	many	TRBD2	TRBJ2-7	CASSVGGGSAYEQYF	TGTGCCAGCAGCGTAGGAGGCGGGAGTGCCTACGAGCAGTACTTC
TRBV9	many	.	TRBJ2-7	CASSPWGSSYEQYF	TGTGCCAGCAGCCCCTGGGGGAGCTCCTACGAGCAGTACTTC
TRBV9	many	.	TRBJ2-5	CASSALGGEETQYF	TGTGCCAGCAGCGCGTTAGGGGGGGAAGAGACCCAGTACTTC
TRBV9	many	.	TRBJ1-1	CASSGAGAEAFF	TGTGCCAGCAGCGGAGCGGGGGCTGAAGCTTTCTTT
TRBV9	many	TRBD2	TRBJ2-7	CASSSEGTRSSYEQYF	TGTGCCAGCAGCTCCGAAGGGACTAGGAGCTCCTACGAGCAGTACTTC
TRBV9	many	.	TRBJ2-7	CASSVGARGTYEQYF	TGTGCCAGCAGCGTAGGGGCAAGGGGGACCTACGAGCAGTACTTC
TRBV9	many	.	TRBJ2-5	CASSVATREETQYF	TGTGCCAGCAGCGTAGCTACTCGGGAAGAGACCCAGTACTTC
TRBV9	many	TRBD1	TRBJ1-1	CASSGTGVMNTEAFF	TGTGCCAGCAGCGGAACAGGGGTCATGAACACTGAAGCTTTCTTT
TRBV9	few	.	TRBJ2-2	CASSVTGNTGELFF	TGTGCCAGCAGCGTCACAGGGAACACCGGGGAGCTGTTTTTT
TRBV9	many	.	TRBJ2-7	CASSVVGGGDEQYF	TGTGCCAGCAGCGTAGTGGGGGGAGGCGACGAGCAGTACTTC
TRBV9	many	TRBD1	TRBJ1-5	CASSKLTGDAEPQHF	TGTGCCAGCAGCAAATTGACAGGGGATGCGGAGCCCCAGCATTTT
TRBV9	many	TRBD2	TRBJ2-1	CASSVGTGGPYNEQFF	TGTGCCAGCAGCGTAGGGACGGGAGGGCCCTACAATGAGCAGTTCTTC
TRBV9	many	TRBD1	TRBJ1-5	CASSAGTGGFQPQHF	TGTGCCAGCAGCGCAGGGACAGGGGGCTTTCAGCCCCAGCATTTT
TRBV9	many	TRBD2	TRBJ2-2	CASSVETSRYTGELFF	TGTGCCAGCAGCGTAGAGACTAGCAGGTACACCGGGGAGCTGTTTTTT
TRBV9	many	.	TRBJ2-2	CASSVRRTGELFF	TGTGCCAGCAGCGTAAGGCGTACCGGGGAGCTGTTTTTT
TRBV9	many	.	TRBJ2-5	CASSVGGRERETQYF	TGTGCCAGCAGCGTAGGTGGTAGGGAGAGAGAGACCCAGTACTTC
TRBV9	.	.	TRBJ2-1	CASSIYNEQFF	TGTGCCAGCAGCATATACAATGAGCAGTTCTTC
TRBV9	many	.	TRBJ2-1	CASSVDIGSYNEQFF	TGTGCCAGCAGCGTAGATATCGGCTCCTACAATGAGCAGTTCTTC
TRBV9	many	.	TRBJ1-1	CASSVGPVRNTEAFF	TGTGCCAGCAGCGTAGGCCCGGTTAGGAACACTGAAGCTTTCTTT
TRBV9	many	TRBD1	TRBJ2-2	CASSPGQGTGELFF	TGTGCCAGCAGCCCGGGACAGGGCACCGGGGAGCTGTTTTTT
TRBV9	many	TRBD2	TRBJ2-3	CASSAGLAGTGTDTQYF	TGTGCCAGCAGCGCAGGGTTAGCGGGAACCGGGACAGATACGCAGTATTTT
TRBV9	many	.	TRBJ1-1	CASSVTPPGAAGVTEAFF	TGTGCCAGCAGCGTAACCCCCCCGGGGGCCGCCGGGGTCACTGAAGCTTTCTTT
TRBV9	many	TRBD2	TRBJ2-1	CASSVVGSGSSYNEQFF	TGTGCCAGCAGCGTAGTAGGTAGCGGGAGCTCCTACAATGAGCAGTTCTTC
TRBV9	many	TRBD2	TRBJ2-3	CASSVFPAGGDTQYF	TGTGCCAGCAGCGTATTTCCAGCGGGAGGAGATACGCAGTATTTT
TRBV9	.	.	TRBJ2-5	CASSDRVLGETQYF	TGTGCCAGCAGCGACAGGGTTTTAGGAGAGACCCAGTACTTC
TRBV9	many	.	TRBJ2-5	CASSVEGGAKTQYF	TGTGCCAGCAGCGTAGAGGGGGGCGCGAAGACCCAGTACTTC
TRBV9	many	TRBD2	TRBJ2-2	CASSSTSGNTGELFF	TGTGCCAGCAGCTCCACTAGCGGGAACACCGGGGAGCTGTTTTTT
TRBV9	many	.	TRBJ2-1	CASSGLVINEQFF	TGTGCCAGCAGCGGACTAGTTATCAATGAGCAGTTCTTC
TRBV9	many	.	TRBJ2-1	CASSGDWGSYNEQFF	TGTGCCAGCAGCGGGGACTGGGGGTCTTACAATGAGCAGTTCTTC
TRBV9	many	.	TRBJ1-4	CASSRDVGNEKLFF	TGTGCCAGCAGCCGGGACGTGGGGAATGAAAAACTGTTTTTT
TRBV9	many	TRBD2	TRBJ2-1	CASSSTLAGGPGEQFF	TGTGCCAGCAGCTCGACCCTAGCGGGAGGGCCGGGTGAGCAGTTCTTC
TRBV9	many	TRBD2	TRBJ2-1	CASRGLAGDNEQFF	TGTGCCAGCAGGGGCCTAGCGGGGGACAATGAGCAGTTCTTC
TRBV21-1	many	.	TRBJ2-3	CASSKVGSCTDTQYF	TGTGCCAGCAGCAAAGTCGGCTCCTGCACAGATACGCAGTATTTT
TRBV9	many	TRBD1	TRBJ2-5	CASSVRTGTGRETQYF	TGTGCCAGCAGCGTCCGAACCGGGACAGGGAGAGAGACCCAGTACTTC
TRBV9	.	.	TRBJ2-2	CASSATSAGTGELFF	TGTGCCAGCAGCGCCACTAGTGCGGGCACCGGGGAGCTGTTTTTT
TRBV9	many	TRBD2	TRBJ2-7	CASSVGAGGPVKQYF	TGTGCCAGCAGCGTTGGGGCGGGAGGGCCCGTCAAGCAGTACTTC
TRBV9	many	TRBD2	TRBJ2-1	CASNLGGTTVNEQFF	TGTGCCAGCAACTTAGGAGGGACTACGGTGAATGAGCAGTTCTTC